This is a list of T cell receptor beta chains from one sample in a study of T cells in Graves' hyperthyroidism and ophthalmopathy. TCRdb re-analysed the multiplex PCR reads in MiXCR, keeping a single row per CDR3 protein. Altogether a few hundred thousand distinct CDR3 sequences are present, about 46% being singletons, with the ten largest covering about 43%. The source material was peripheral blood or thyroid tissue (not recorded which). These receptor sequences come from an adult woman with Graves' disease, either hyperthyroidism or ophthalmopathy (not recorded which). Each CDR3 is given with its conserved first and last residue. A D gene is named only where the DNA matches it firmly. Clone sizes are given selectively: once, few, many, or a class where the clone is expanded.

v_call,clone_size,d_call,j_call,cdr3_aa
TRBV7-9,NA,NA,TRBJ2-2,CASSRGRTRELFF
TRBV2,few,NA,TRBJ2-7,CASRGGVPNYEQYF
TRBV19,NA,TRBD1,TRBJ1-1,CASRGQVIESLNTEAFF
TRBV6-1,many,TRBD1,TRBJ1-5,CASSGGQQQPQHF
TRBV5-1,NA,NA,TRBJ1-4,CASSPSPGTHNEKLFF
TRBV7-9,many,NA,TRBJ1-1,CASSFDSGTTEAFF
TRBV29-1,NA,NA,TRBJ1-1,CSVGMNTEAFF
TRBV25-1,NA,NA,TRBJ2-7,CASSGPRDVYEQYF
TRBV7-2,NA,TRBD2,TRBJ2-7,CASSSGLAIYEQYF
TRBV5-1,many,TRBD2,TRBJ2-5,CASSQGPSGGWETQYF
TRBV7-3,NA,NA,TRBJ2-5,CASREGQPQETQYF
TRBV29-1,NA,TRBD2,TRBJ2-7,CSVEGGRSFGEQYF
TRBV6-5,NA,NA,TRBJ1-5,CAISYPPGERNQPQHF